This T cell receptor (beta chain) was observed in a study of T cell responses to AZD1222 COVID-19 vaccine. Across the whole study: The study pooled second doses at about 4 or about 12 weeks. Study-wide points: The study sampled repertoires only after the peak T cell response. Clonal diversity was possibly underestimated, and the donors were mostly white British, with more females. Regions 160-218 and 743-854 dominated among vaccine-associated CD4 TCRs spanning spike.

The protocol was immunoSEQ multiplex PCR, while the TCRdb copy is restricted to in-frame clones and leaves out a portion. The data hold 140,000 or so clones, with about 86% observed a single time. As regards this clone: Its specificity is not known.

V was trimmed by 4 bases and J by 5 bases, leaving 11 bases between them. This CDR3 spans 13 amino acids. From germline, CDR1 is GTSNPN and CDR2 SVGIG (reference sequence). The TCR was taken from an adult in good health. The chain employs TRBV30 and TRBJ1-4; tentatively, D is TRBD1 (6 bases). This specimen consisted of peripheral blood, obtained on day 0 of AZD1222 vaccination. Here the CDR3 reads CAWNSGENEKLFF. The CDR3 DNA follows: TGTGCCTGGAATTCAGGGGAAAATGAAAAACTGTTTTTT.